This T cell receptor (beta chain) was profiled in a study of identical twins (dated by TCRdb to about 2016). Some background on the complete study: TCR alpha and beta repertoires from monozygotic twins, unrelated adults of various ages and cord blood were deep-sequenced to test whether fetal clonotypes persist. Replicate twin experiments were performed at different times using different library preparation protocols to rule out contamination. The study at large found these results: Zero-insertion analyses could be partly confounded by invariant T cells such as MAIT and iNKT, though diverse VJ usage argued against such confounding for most clonotypes. Fewer insertions were carried by abundant cord blood beta clonotypes; a weaker similar trend was observed in young adult naive repertoires, while no such trend was observed in memory repertoires. Out-of-frame TCR alpha sequences shared between twins showed an excess of low generation-probability sequences compared with coincidental sharing between unrelated individuals. Because the same donors could not be followed over many years, the conclusions depended on cross-sectional statistical analysis. A weaker excess of twin sharing was found in beta out-of-frame sequences because the signal-to-noise ratio was lowered by fewer shared sequences. In monozygotic twins, out-of-frame TCR alpha sharing was systematically underestimated by recombination models, although the models agreed with sharing between unrelated individuals.

A remark on this clonotype: The antigen it binds to is not known. Base qualities are not recorded, but no much larger clone differs from it by a single base.

Including the terminal cysteine and phenylalanine, the CDR3 comprises 15 residues. Solely the CDR3 DNA is kept, with 45 bases framed from the first base. In the germline V gene, CDR1 corresponds to SGHRS and CDR2 to YFSETQ. The junction shows trimming of 0 bases on V and 8 bases on J, plus 15 bases between the germline ends. Receptor amplification or capture employed 5' RACE. TCRdb lists the instrument as Illumina HiSeq 2000. A universal primer binding site was introduced by template switching, and a unique molecular identifier was present in the final cDNA, enabling accurate counting of TCR cDNA molecules. Specific primers in the conserved constant-segment region were used to synthesize first-strand cDNA for TCR alpha and beta chains. To control for contamination, every cDNA library was double barcoded, receiving both a SMART-Mk sample barcode and Illumina barcodes. Two successive PCR steps introduced TruSeq adapter sequences along with Illumina sample barcodes. The Illumina HiSeq platform was used with custom primers to sequence TCR alpha and beta cDNA libraries. The authors processed their data as follows. Unique molecular identifiers were extracted from raw reads with MiGEC, and CDR3 positions were determined with MiXCR. For each individual, recombination models were inferred using an EM algorithm with the repgenHMM and IGoR tools. The analysis of shared clonotypes was done with the tcR package in R, with sharing normalized by the product of cloneset sizes. Out-of-frame nonproductive sequences were analyzed to study raw recombination free of thymic and clonal selection effects. In TCRdb, the public reads were trimmed at Q25 with fastp and aligned with MiXCR, with productive beta chains retained. Entries are consolidated by CDR3 protein sequence, retaining the most common genes and DNA. These V and J calls rely on TCRdb rather than the paper's analysis. The sample yields hundreds of thousands of distinct CDR3 sequences; over 15% were counted once. The ten top clones hold about 12% of the sample.

All donors were healthy Caucasians. Three pairs of female monozygotic twins, all aged about 18 to 30 years, made up the twin cohort. Peripheral blood mononuclear cells were used as the source from which RNA for TCR libraries was isolated. These sequences were also reported in another study, on T cells expressing NK-cell markers. As the second paper documents: TCR beta-chain repertoires were profiled in sorted CD3+CD56+NKG2C+, CD3+CD56+NKG2C- and CD3+CD56-NKG2C+ T-cell subsets from several donors. Among the eight sequenced donors, seven were HCMV-seropositive and one was HCMV-seronegative. In several experiments an anti-gammadeltaTCR antibody was added to restrict sorting to alphabetaTCR-expressing T cells. In roughly six donors, the dominant CD3+CD56+NKG2C+ clonotypes ranked among the top 10 CD8+ clonotypes, making up roughly 1.0-8% of CD8+ T cells. Those dominant clonotypes were again the most abundant among CD3+CD56-NKG2C+ cells in several donors, at 28.3-60.1%. It remained unclear whether the expanded NKG2C-expressing T cell clones were specific for HCMV antigens. Randomly selected healthy volunteers, three men and five women, were used as the eight sequenced donors. A commercial ELISA kit detecting HCMV-specific IgG in serum was used to determine HCMV serostatus. Bulk peripheral blood T-cell repertoires were additionally sequenced from unsorted PBMC for about 6 donors. MIGEC handled demultiplexing of the reads and grouping by UMI, while MiTCR was used to assemble and quantify clonotypes. To exclude erroneous sequences, any TCR cDNA sequence not supported by at least two reads was discarded. The tcR package was used for downstream repertoire analysis, and clonotypes were matched between fractions using CDR3 nucleotide sequence together with V segment. VDJmatch was used to annotate antigen specificity against VDJdb, with one amino acid substitution in CDR3 permitted.

This chain is built from TRBV5-1 and TRBJ2-1, with a weak D call of TRBD2 (5 bases match). This sequence originates from a woman aged 18-29 years in good health. The sample was PBMCs. The CDR3 protein is CASSLGRTGADEQFF. The nucleotide sequence is given as TGCGCCAGCAGCTTGGGCAGGACTGGCGCGGATGAGCAGTTCTTC.